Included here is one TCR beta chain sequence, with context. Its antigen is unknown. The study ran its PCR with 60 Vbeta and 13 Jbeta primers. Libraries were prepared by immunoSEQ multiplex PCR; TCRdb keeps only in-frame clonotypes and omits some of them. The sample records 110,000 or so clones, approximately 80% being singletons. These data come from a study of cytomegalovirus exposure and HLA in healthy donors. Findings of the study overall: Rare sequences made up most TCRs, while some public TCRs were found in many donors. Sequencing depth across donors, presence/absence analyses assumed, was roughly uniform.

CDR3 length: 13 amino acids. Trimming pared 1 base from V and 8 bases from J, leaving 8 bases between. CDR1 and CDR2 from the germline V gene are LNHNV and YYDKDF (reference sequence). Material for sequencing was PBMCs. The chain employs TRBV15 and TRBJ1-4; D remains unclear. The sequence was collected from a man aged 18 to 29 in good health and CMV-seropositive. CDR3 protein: CATSRGGAEKLFF. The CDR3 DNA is TGTGCCACCAGCAGAGGGGGAGCCGAAAAACTGTTTTTT.